The 26 T cell receptor beta chains in this list originate from one sample, sequenced in a study of blood T cell repertoires in COVID-19. Here immunoSEQ multiplex PCR was the method, and the copy in TCRdb shows in-frame clones only, minus some. The sample has tens of thousands of clones, roughly 80% seen once. The sample consisted of peripheral blood. The source of these receptors is a man in his 60s with active COVID-19.

V and J are TRBV19 and TRBJ1-4; D is unclear. The length of the CDR3 is 13 residues. CDR1 is LNHDA, CDR2 SQIVND, per germline (reference sequence). Trimming took 3 bases from V and 7 from J, leaving 9 bases between them. CDR3 in amino acids: CASSILRFEKLFF. The CDR3 DNA follows: TGTGCCAGTAGTATTCTGCGGTTTGAAAAACTGTTTTTT.

This clone was counted once. The J gene is TRBJ2-7, the V gene TRBV21-1; TRBD2 is the table's D call and was not checked against the DNA. TRBV21-1 is a pseudogene. The CDR3 covers 15 residues. This CDR3 reads CASSAGLAGAREQYF. CDR3 nucleotide sequence: TGTGCCAGCAGCGCCGGGCTAGCGGGAGCGAGGGAGCAGTACTTC.

V usage is TRBV5-1 and J usage is TRBJ2-3; the match to TRBD2 covers 13 bases. The length of the CDR3 is 17 residues. Per the germline V gene, CDR1 is SGHRS and CDR2 is YFSETQ. With 3 bases clipped from V and 2 bases from J, the junction kept 6 bases outside the gene matches. CDR3 in amino acids: CASSSLTSGGSTDTQYF. The CDR3 region has the DNA TGCGCCAGCAGCTCCCTGACTAGCGGGGGGTCCACAGATACGCAGTATTTT.

This chain links TRBV27 with TRBJ1-2; 7 nucleotides align to TRBD1. Trimming at V came to 5 bases and at J to 5 bases, leaving 11 bases not matched to a gene. CDR1 is MNHEY and CDR2 is SMNVEV in the germline V gene (reference sequence). The length of the CDR3 is 15 residues. CDR3 amino acids: CASSTVQGKLYGYTF. The DNA of the CDR3 is TGTGCCAGCAGTACGGTACAGGGGAAATTGTATGGCTACACCTTC.

The chain combines TRBV19 with TRBJ2-1; TRBD2 matches at 7 bases. Germline V CDR1 and CDR2: LNHDA, SQIVND (reference sequence). The CDR3 consists of 15 residues. With V trimmed by 3 bases and J by 0 bases, 2 bases remained unmatched. The CDR3 DNA sequence: TGTGCCAGTAGTATCCGCGGGAGCTCCTACAATGAGCAGTTCTTC. Its protein product is CASSIRGSSYNEQFF.

V usage is TRBV4-1 and J usage is TRBJ2-7; TRBD2 agrees at 7 bases. The germline V gene encodes CDR1 MGHRA and CDR2 YSYEKL. V trimming: 4 bases; J trimming: 1 base; junction bases outside the gene matches: 7. CDR3 length: 15 amino acids. As DNA, the CDR3 is TGCGCCAGCAGCCGAGGGGACTATGAGTCCTACGAGCAGTACTTC. Its protein product is CASSRGDYESYEQYF.

The chain combines TRBV10-3 with TRBJ2-2, with 10 bases that match TRBD1. This CDR3 is 16 amino acids long. With V trimmed by 6 bases and J by 7 bases, 11 bases remained unmatched. Per germline, CDR1 ENHRY and CDR2 SYGVKD. CDR3 sequence (DNA): TGTGCCATCAGAGAATCCGGACAGGGGGAAGACGGGGAGCTGTTTTTT. This sequence encodes CAIRESGQGEDGELFF.

As to this clone: The identical CDR3 is also encoded by other nucleotide sequences in the sample. The chain is built from TRBV6-5 and TRBJ1-1, with D maybe TRBD1 (6 bases). The CDR3 loop spans 13 amino acids. Germline loops: CDR1 MNHEY, CDR2 SVGAGI. V was pared by 6 bases and J by 4 bases, with 12 bases between. The CDR3 region is CASRKGEATEAFF. The CDR3 bases are TGTGCCAGCAGAAAGGGGGAAGCCACTGAAGCTTTCTTT.

The genes are TRBV19 and TRBJ1-4, with 12 positions matching TRBD1. Germline CDR1 is LNHDA and CDR2 is SQIVND (reference sequence). V trimming: 10 bases; J trimming: 8 bases; junction bases outside the gene matches: 11. The CDR3 sequence is 15 residues long. CDR3 sequence reads: CATSGTGGIYEKLFF. DNA of the CDR3: TGTGCCACCTCCGGGACAGGGGGCATCTACGAAAAACTGTTTTTT.

This chain links TRBV7-2 with TRBJ1-2; 8 bases agree with TRBD1. The germline CDR1 and CDR2 sequences are SGHTA and FQGNSA. Unmatched junction bases numbered 5, after V lost 5 bases and J lost 3 bases. This CDR3 has 14 amino acids. CDR3 DNA sequence: TGTGCCAGCAGCGGAATGGGACAGGACTATGGCTACACCTTC. It translates to CASSGMGQDYGYTF. The complete variable domain, with remaining parts taken from reference TRBV7-2 and TRBJ1-2, reads GAGVSQSPSNKVTEKGKDVELRCDPISGHTALYWYRQSLGQGLEFLIYFQGNSAPDKSGLPSDRFSAERTGGSVSTLTIQRTQQEDSAVYLCASSGMGQDYGYTFGSGTRLTVV.

The chain is built from TRBV10-3 and TRBJ1-2; D call uncertain. This CDR3 spans 13 amino acids. Germline values: CDR1 ENHRY, CDR2 SYGVKD. Trimming removed 2 bases at V and 2 bases at J, with 6 bases between. CDR3 DNA sequence: TGTGCCATCAGTGAGATCGGGAACTATGGCTACACCTTC. Translation gives CAISEIGNYGYTF.

V and J are TRBV30 and TRBJ1-1; D unresolved. The CDR3 extends over 12 amino acids. Germline V gives CDR1 GTSNPN, CDR2 SVGIG (reference sequence). Between the trimmed V and J ends, which lost 5 bases and 1 base, there was a span of 8 bases. CDR3 nucleotides: TGTGCCTGGGGTTGGCAGAACACTGAAGCTTTCTTT. It encodes CAWGWQNTEAFF.

The chain employs TRBV6-6 and TRBJ2-3; 8 positions match TRBD2. CDR3 length: 16 amino acids. Unmatched junction bases numbered 7, after V lost 4 bases and J lost 1 base. The germline V gene has CDR1 MNHNY and CDR2 SVGAGI (reference sequence). The CDR3 DNA reads as TGTGCCAGCAGTTCTAGTCCGGGACTAGGCACAGATACGCAGTATTTT. Translation: CASSSSPGLGTDTQYF.

The chain is built from TRBV6-6 and TRBJ1-5; tentatively, D is TRBD1 (6 bases). Trimming stripped 8 bases from V and 0 bases from J, with 17 bases between. This CDR3 has 16 residues. The germline gives CDR1 MNHNY, CDR2 SVGAGI (reference sequence). The CDR3, as DNA: TGTGCCAGCGAGGCAGGGGCCACATATAGCAATCAGCCCCAGCATTTT. Translated, it gives CASEAGATYSNQPQHF.

V usage is TRBV30 and J usage is TRBJ1-2, with D maybe TRBD1 (5 bases). V lost 2 bases and J lost 9, with 10 bases in between. The CDR3 runs 11 residues. Germline V gives CDR1 GTSNPN, CDR2 SVGIG (reference sequence). CDR3 region: CAWSTGASYTF. The DNA of the CDR3 is TGTGCCTGGAGTACAGGAGCGAGCTACACCTTC.

This sequence joins TRBV11-2 and TRBJ2-7; TRBD2 matches 10 bases. There are 15 residues in the CDR3. Trimming cost V 0 bases and J 5 bases; bases outside gene matches: 4. In germline, CDR1 is SGHAT, CDR2 FQNNGV. CDR3: CASSLELAGVNEQYF. The CDR3 DNA is TGTGCCAGCAGCTTAGAGCTAGCGGGAGTTAACGAGCAGTACTTC. Full variable domain (outside the CDR3, taken from reference TRBV11-2 and TRBJ2-7): EAGVAQSPRYKIIEKRQSVAFWCNPISGHATLYWYQQILGQGPKLLIQFQNNGVVDDSQLPKDRFSAERLKGVDSTLKIQPAKLEDSAVYLCASSLELAGVNEQYFGPGTRLTVT.

Only a few counts were recorded for this clone. V usage is TRBV14 and J usage is TRBJ1-2, with D possibly matching TRBD1 (6 bases). Germline V gene data show CDR1 as SGHDN and CDR2 as FVKESK. The V end lost 0 bases, the J end lost 7 bases, and 12 bases lay between the germline ends. There are 14 residues in the CDR3. Written as DNA, the CDR3 is TGTGCCAGCAGCCAAGATTACAGGGTGGCTGGCTACACCTTC. It yields the protein CASSQDYRVAGYTF.

This clone was seen only a few times. V gene TRBV29-1 combines with J gene TRBJ2-1, with TRBD2 identical over 7 bases. CDR3 size: 14 residues. With V trimmed by 2 bases and J by 10 bases, 11 bases remained unmatched. Germline V gene sequence: CDR1 SQVTM, CDR2 ANQGSEA. The CDR3 spells CSVERRGGRGEQFF. For the CDR3, the DNA is TGCAGCGTTGAAAGGCGGGGAGGGCGAGGAGAGCAGTTCTTC.

The chain recombines TRBV5-4 with TRBJ1-3; 9 bases map to TRBD1. Germline CDR1 SGHNT, CDR2 YYREEE (reference sequence). CDR3 length: 15 residues. Trimming removed 4 bases from V and 2 bases from J; junction bases left unmatched: 4. CDR3 in amino acids: CASSKDRGTGNTIYF. The DNA for the CDR3 is TGTGCCAGCAGCAAGGACAGGGGAACTGGAAACACCATATATTTT.

This clone was detected only once. The chain joins TRBV10-3 to TRBJ2-1, with 7 bases aligning to TRBD1. The CDR3 loop spans 14 amino acids. Germline trimming cut 8 bases from V and 5 bases from J; bases unmatched to any gene: 9. Per the germline V gene, CDR1 is ENHRY and CDR2 is SYGVKD. In DNA, the CDR3 is TGTGCCATCGGAAGGGGGCTTCAAAACAATGAGCAGTTCTTC. Amino acids: CAIGRGLQNNEQFF.

CDR3: CASSGVSRREQYF. The DNA of the CDR3 is TGTGCCAGCAGTGGAGTTAGTCGTCGCGAGCAGTACTTC. J is TRBJ2-7 and V is TRBV2; D gene unclear. CDR3 size: 13 residues. V lost 4 bases and J lost 6, with 13 bases in between. CDR1 and CDR2 from the germline V gene are SNHLY and FYNNEI.

This chain uses TRBV4-3 with TRBJ1-2; 7 bases align to TRBD1. The CDR3 loop spans 15 amino acids. CDR1 and CDR2 (germline): LGHNA, YSLEER. The V and J ends lost 3 bases and 2 bases, in that order; junction bases with no gene match: 6. CDR3 nucleotides: TGCGCCAGCAGCCAGAATATACAGGGGAACTATGGCTACACCTTC. The encoded protein is CASSQNIQGNYGYTF.

This chain uses TRBV9 with TRBJ2-1, with 9 bases identical to TRBD2. Losses at the gene ends were 4 bases for V and 4 bases for J; bases not matched to a gene: 3. Germline CDR1 reads SGDLS; CDR2 reads YYNGEE. The CDR3 is 14 amino acids. CDR3 DNA sequence: TGTGCCAGCAGCAGAGCGGGAGGTTACAATGAGCAGTTCTTC. Residues: CASSRAGGYNEQFF.

The chain is built from TRBV28 and TRBJ1-5; a possible D gene is TRBD1 (6 bases). The V end lost 2 bases, the J end lost 6 bases, and 17 bases lay between the germline ends. Germline V gives CDR1 MDHEN, CDR2 SYDVKM. The CDR3 spans 16 residues. The DNA of the CDR3 is TGTGCCAGCAGTTTAGTAGCCAGGGGAGCGGTTCAGCCCCAGCATTTT. Its translation is CASSLVARGAVQPQHF. Together with reference TRBV28 and TRBJ1-5, the CDR3 gives the full variable domain: DVKVTQSSRYLVKRTGEKVFLECVQDMDHENMFWYRQDPGLGLRLIYFSYDVKMKEKGDIPEGYSVSREKKERFSLILESASTNQTSMYLCASSLVARGAVQPQHFGDGTRLSIL.

Only one count was recorded for this clone. V is TRBV5-6 and J is TRBJ2-7; possibly TRBD2 for D (5 bases). Germline CDR1 SGHDT, CDR2 YYEEEE. CDR3 length: 15 residues. Trimming shortened V by 4 bases and J by 4 bases, and 18 bases separated the two germline ends. For the CDR3, the DNA is TGTGCCAGCAGCCCCCACAGCGGCCTTTGGTACGAGCAGTACTTC. Its translation: CASSPHSGLWYEQYF.

This clone was counted between two and nine times. This sequence joins TRBV19 and TRBJ2-7; TRBD1 might be the D (6 bases). V shed 3 bases and J shed 0 bases, with 12 bases lying between them. This CDR3 is 15 amino acids long. Germline V CDR1 and CDR2: LNHDA, SQIVND (reference sequence). CDR3 loop: CASSIKGESSYEQYF. The CDR3 DNA follows: TGTGCCAGTAGTATCAAGGGGGAGAGCTCCTACGAGCAGTACTTC.